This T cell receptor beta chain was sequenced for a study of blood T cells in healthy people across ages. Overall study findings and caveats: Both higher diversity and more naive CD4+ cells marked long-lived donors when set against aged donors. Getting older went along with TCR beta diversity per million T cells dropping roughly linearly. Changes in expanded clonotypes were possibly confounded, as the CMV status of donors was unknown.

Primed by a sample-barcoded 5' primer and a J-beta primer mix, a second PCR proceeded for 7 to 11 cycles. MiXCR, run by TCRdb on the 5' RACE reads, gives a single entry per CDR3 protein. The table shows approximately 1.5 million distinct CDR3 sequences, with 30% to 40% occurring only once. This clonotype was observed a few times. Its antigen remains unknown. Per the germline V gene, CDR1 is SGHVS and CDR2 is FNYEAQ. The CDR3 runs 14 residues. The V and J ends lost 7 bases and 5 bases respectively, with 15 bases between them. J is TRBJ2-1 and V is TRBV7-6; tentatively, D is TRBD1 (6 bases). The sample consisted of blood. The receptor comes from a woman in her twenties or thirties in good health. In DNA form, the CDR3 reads TGTGCCAGCACCCCTGACAGGAGAAACAATGAGCAGTTCTTC. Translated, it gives CASTPDRRNNEQFF. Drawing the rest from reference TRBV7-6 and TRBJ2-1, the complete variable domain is GAGVSQSPRYKVTKRGQDVALRCDPISGHVSLYWYRQALGQGPEFLTYFNYEAQQDKSGLPNDRFSAERPEGSISTLTIQRTEQRDSAMYRCASTPDRRNNEQFFGPGTRLTVL.